This T cell receptor beta chain emerged from a study of cytomegalovirus exposure and HLA in healthy donors. Details on this clone: The antigen remains undetermined.

The donors gave bone marrow, and they were healthy. CDR1 is SGDLS, CDR2 YYNGEE, per germline. V lost 4 bases, J lost 6 bases, and 6 bases stayed unmatched. The CDR3 sequence is 14 residues long. Study outcomes and limitations: When analyzed later, a missense DCLRE1C variant was found to be linked to TCR beta V- and J-gene trimming. Associated with HLA alleles at 0.05 false discovery rate in a later analysis were over 15,000 TCR beta sequences. The CMV antigen specificity of a few CMV-associated chains was confirmed through in vitro analysis.

Vbeta (60) and Jbeta (13) primers were used in the PCR. Clones were sequenced by immunoSEQ multiplex PCR, and TCRdb holds only the in-frame ones, with some missing. The table has roughly 180,000 clones, under 80% seen once. This clonotype originated in a woman in her twenties or thirties in good health and CMV-seropositive. The sample comprised PBMCs. The J gene is TRBJ2-2, the V gene TRBV9; TRBD1 matches 7 bases. The CDR3 here is CASSMGQFAGELFF. The CDR3 coding sequence is TGTGCCAGCAGCATGGGACAGTTTGCCGGGGAGCTGTTTTTT.